A selection of T cell receptor beta chains follows, all from one sample in a study of glioma-infiltrating T cells after dendritic cell vaccination. The method was immunoSEQ multiplex PCR; TCRdb's version includes in-frame clones alone and lacks a portion of them. This sample has about 100,000 clones, with roughly 83% found just once. This specimen consisted of blood, obtained before dendritic cell vaccination. These TCRs come from a human donor with glioblastoma. The CDR3 runs from the conserved cysteine through the conserved F or W. The order of the fields is D gene, V gene, J gene, clone size, CDR3 protein, CDR3 DNA. A D gene is named only where the DNA matches it firmly. Rows give clone size only sometimes, using once, few, many, or a class for an expanded clone.

TRBD1	TRBV2	TRBJ2-5	-	CASMQTGWETQYF	TGTGCCAGCATGCAGACAGGGTGGGAGACCCAGTACTTC
-	TRBV30	TRBJ1-5	-	CAWARSNQPQHF	TGTGCCTGGGCCCGGAGCAATCAGCCCCAGCATTTT
TRBD2	TRBV29-1	TRBJ2-5	-	CSVGVRGGGARETQYF	TGCAGCGTTGGAGTTCGTGGCGGGGGGGCTCGAGAGACCCAGTACTTC
-	TRBV11-1	TRBJ2-2	few	CASSLARGNTGELFF	TGTGCCAGCAGCCTCGCGCGGGGAAACACCGGGGAGCTGTTTTTT
TRBD1	TRBV4-1	TRBJ2-6	-	CASSQAGQQPSSGANVLTF	TGCGCCAGCAGCCAAGCGGGACAGCAGCCGAGCTCTGGGGCCAACGTCCTGACTTTC
-	TRBV4-1	TRBJ2-3	-	CASSQEVPDTQYF	TGCGCCAGCAGCCAGGAGGTTCCAGATACGCAGTATTTT
-	TRBV23-1	TRBJ2-7	-	CASSPMLLAGLYEQYF	TGCGCCAGCAGTCCGATGCTTCTGGCAGGGCTCTACGAGCAGTACTTC
-	TRBV7-9	TRBJ1-2	-	CASSPSTGFYGYTF	TGTGCCAGCAGCCCCTCGACAGGCTTCTATGGCTACACCTTC
TRBD1	TRBV5-1	TRBJ2-1	-	CASSDGITGDEQFF	TGCGCCAGCAGCGACGGAATTACAGGGGATGAGCAGTTCTTC
TRBD1	TRBV30	TRBJ1-5	-	CAWAPPGQGGQPQHF	TGTGCCTGGGCCCCCCCGGGACAGGGTGGGCAGCCCCAGCATTTT
-	TRBV28	TRBJ1-1	few	CASSLYGAGGTEAFF	TGTGCCAGCAGTTTATACGGGGCGGGGGGCACTGAAGCTTTCTTT
-	TRBV2	TRBJ1-2	-	CASSELVGDDTF	TGTGCCAGCAGTGAACTGGTGGGCGATGACACCTTC
-	TRBV2	TRBJ1-1	-	CASSRTGHTEAFF	TGTGCCAGCAGCCGAACAGGGCACACTGAAGCTTTCTTT
TRBD1	TRBV5-1	TRBJ1-2	few	CASSSATGKAYGYTF	TGCGCCAGCAGCTCGGCGACAGGGAAAGCATATGGCTACACCTTC
-	TRBV5-4	TRBJ2-7	-	CASSPPKHAGSSYEQYF	TGTGCCAGCAGCCCCCCAAAACATGCGGGTAGCAGCTACGAGCAGTACTTC
-	TRBV4-1	TRBJ1-2	-	CASSQGGTGEESGYTF	TGCGCCAGCAGCCAGGGGGGGACCGGGGAAGAGAGTGGCTACACCTTC
-	TRBV5-1	TRBJ2-7	-	CASRRTATGYEQYF	TGCGCCAGCAGAAGGACAGCCACGGGGTACGAGCAGTACTTC
TRBD1	TRBV5-1	TRBJ2-1	-	CASRGLWTGGFDEQFF	TGCGCCAGCAGGGGGCTTTGGACAGGGGGTTTCGATGAGCAGTTCTTC
-	TRBV19	TRBJ1-5	-	CASRSGSQPQHF	TGTGCGAGTAGGTCCGGGTCCCAGCCCCAGCATTTT
TRBD1	TRBV18	TRBJ1-5	-	CASSPYILPGQGADSNQPQHF	TGTGCCAGCTCACCTTATATTTTACCGGGACAGGGGGCCGATAGCAATCAGCCCCAGCATTTT
-	TRBV27	TRBJ2-1	-	CASSHRGIGYNEQFF	TGTGCCAGCAGTCACCGGGGGATCGGTTACAATGAGCAGTTCTTC
TRBD2	TRBV5-4	TRBJ2-2	-	CASSLRFLRGANTGELFF	TGTGCCAGCAGCTTACGGTTTCTCCGGGGGGCGAACACCGGGGAGCTGTTTTTT
TRBD2	TRBV5-4	TRBJ2-1	-	CASTSVAGNYNEQFF	TGTGCCAGCACCTCGGTAGCGGGAAACTACAATGAGCAGTTCTTC
-	TRBV6-4	TRBJ2-1	-	CASSVQISSYNEQFF	TGTGCCAGCAGTGTGCAGATCAGCTCCTACAATGAGCAGTTCTTC
-	TRBV7-3	TRBJ2-1	few	CASSLSGTSYNEQFF	TGTGCCAGCAGCTTAAGCGGGACCTCCTACAATGAGCAGTTCTTC
-	TRBV9	TRBJ2-1	-	CASSEQGFGNEQFF	TGTGCCAGCAGCGAACAGGGTTTCGGCAATGAGCAGTTCTTC
TRBD2	TRBV4-1	TRBJ2-7	many	CASSQGSLAGGLYEQYF	TGCGCCAGCAGCCAAGGTTCCTTAGCGGGAGGCCTCTACGAGCAGTACTTC
-	TRBV18	TRBJ1-5	-	CASSPPYGSNQPQHF	TGTGCCAGCTCACCACCTTACGGTAGCAATCAGCCCCAGCATTTT
TRBD2	TRBV27	TRBJ2-1	once	CASSLLGTRTYNEQFF	TGTGCCAGCAGTTTATTGGGGACTAGGACATACAATGAGCAGTTCTTC
TRBD2	TRBV5-1	TRBJ2-5	-	CASSWIQLAGVFPPDF	TGCGCCAGCAGCTGGATCCAATTAGCGGGCGTCTTCCCCCCGGACTTC
-	TRBV29-1	TRBJ2-7	-	CSVARDNSYEQYF	TGCAGCGTTGCGAGGGACAACTCCTACGAGCAGTACTTC
-	TRBV21-1	TRBJ1-2	-	CAGTTRGGPPGYTF	TGTGCCGGCACGACACGGGGGGGCCCCCCTGGCTACACCTTC
TRBD2	TRBV2	TRBJ2-7	-	CASSRGSGREYEQYF	TGTGCCAGCTCTCGCGGTAGCGGGAGAGAGTACGAGCAGTACTTC
-	TRBV2	TRBJ1-1	-	CASSTGGSSEAFF	TGTGCCAGCAGTACCGGCGGGTCGTCTGAAGCTTTCTTT
-	TRBV27	TRBJ1-5	-	CASSFGGPNQPQHF	TGTGCCAGCAGTTTCGGGGGTCCCAATCAGCCCCAGCATTTT
-	TRBV28	TRBJ1-5	once	CASRPDRPTSNQPQHF	TGTGCCAGCAGACCGGACAGACCAACTAGCAATCAGCCCCAGCATTTT
TRBD1	TRBV19	TRBJ2-7	few	CASSVRQGSYEQYF	TGTGCCAGTAGTGTTAGACAGGGGTCCTACGAGCAGTACTTC
-	TRBV4-1	TRBJ1-2	-	CASSQEGGRASPRGYTF	TGCGCCAGCAGCCAAGAGGGAGGCAGGGCCTCACCGCGTGGCTACACCTTC
TRBD1	TRBV4-1	TRBJ1-3	-	CASSRDRDPGNTIYF	TGCGCCAGCAGCCGGGACAGGGATCCTGGAAACACCATATATTTT
-	TRBV14	TRBJ2-1	few	CASSQDWGGHNEQFF	TGTGCCAGCAGCCAAGATTGGGGCGGCCACAATGAGCAGTTCTTC
-	TRBV18	TRBJ1-1	-	CASSPPTGVMGDTEAFF	TGTGCCAGCTCACCACCGACAGGAGTAATGGGTGACACTGAAGCTTTCTTT
-	TRBV14	TRBJ1-4	-	CASSDTGIEKLFF	TGTGCCAGCAGCGACACAGGGATTGAAAAACTGTTTTTT
TRBD1	TRBV5-4	TRBJ1-1	-	CASSLYRGLDTEAFF	TGTGCCAGCAGCTTGTACAGGGGGCTTGACACTGAAGCTTTCTTT
-	TRBV4-1	TRBJ2-1	once	CASSQDEGVLPGNEQFF	TGCGCCAGCAGCCAAGACGAGGGGGTTCTCCCGGGAAATGAGCAGTTCTTC
-	TRBV6-1	TRBJ1-3	once	CASSELTYSDTDTIYF	TGTGCCAGCAGTGAACTTACATATAGCGATACGGACACCATATATTTT
TRBD2	TRBV5-1	TRBJ2-7	-	CASSPGLAGALIDYEQYF	TGCGCCAGCAGCCCAGGACTAGCGGGGGCCCTAATTGACTACGAGCAGTACTTC
TRBD1	TRBV27	TRBJ1-2	-	CATADFGQGVGGYTF	TGTGCCACCGCGGACTTCGGACAGGGAGTAGGTGGCTACACCTTC
TRBD1	TRBV6-5	TRBJ1-2	-	CASRGQGRSYGYTF	TGTGCCAGCAGAGGACAGGGTAGGAGCTATGGCTACACCTTC